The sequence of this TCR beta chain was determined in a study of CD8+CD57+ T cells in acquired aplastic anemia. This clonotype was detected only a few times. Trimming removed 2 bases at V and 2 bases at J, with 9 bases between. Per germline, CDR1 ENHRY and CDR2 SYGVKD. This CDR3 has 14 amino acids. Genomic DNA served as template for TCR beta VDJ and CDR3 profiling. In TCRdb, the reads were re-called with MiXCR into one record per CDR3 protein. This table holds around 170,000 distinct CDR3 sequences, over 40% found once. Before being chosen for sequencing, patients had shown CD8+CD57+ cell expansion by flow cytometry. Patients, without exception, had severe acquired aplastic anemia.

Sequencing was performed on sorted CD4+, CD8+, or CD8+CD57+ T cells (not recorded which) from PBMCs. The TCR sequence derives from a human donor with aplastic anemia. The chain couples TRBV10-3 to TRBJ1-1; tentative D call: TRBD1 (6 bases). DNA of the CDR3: TGTGCCATCAGTGAGGAGGGGGTAAACACTGAAGCTTTCTTT. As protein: CAISEEGVNTEAFF.